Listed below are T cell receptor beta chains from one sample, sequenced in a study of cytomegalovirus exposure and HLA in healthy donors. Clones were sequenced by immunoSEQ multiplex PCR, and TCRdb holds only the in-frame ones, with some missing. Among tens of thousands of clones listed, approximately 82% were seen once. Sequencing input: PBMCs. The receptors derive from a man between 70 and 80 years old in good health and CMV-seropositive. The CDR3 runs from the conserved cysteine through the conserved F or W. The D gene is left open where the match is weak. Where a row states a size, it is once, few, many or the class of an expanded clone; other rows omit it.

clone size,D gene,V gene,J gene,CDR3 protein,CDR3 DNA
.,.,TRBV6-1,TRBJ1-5,CASIRGQIGHQPQHF,TGTGCCAGCATTCGAGGACAAATAGGACATCAGCCCCAGCATTTT
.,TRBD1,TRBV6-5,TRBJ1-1,CASRGQGAEAFF,TGTGCCAGCAGGGGACAGGGCGCTGAAGCTTTCTTT
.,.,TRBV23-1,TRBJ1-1,CASSQIEQGEAFF,TGCGCCAGCAGTCAAATCGAACAGGGAGAAGCTTTCTTT
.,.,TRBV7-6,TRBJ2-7,CASSFHQNYEQYF,TGTGCCAGCAGCTTTCACCAGAACTACGAGCAGTACTTC
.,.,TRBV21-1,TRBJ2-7,CASSKRIRQEYPSLSSYEQYF,TGTGCCAGCAGCAAACGGATCCGACAGGAGTACCCGTCGCTCAGCTCCTACGAGCAGTACTTC
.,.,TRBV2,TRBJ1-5,CASSEDTPPQHF,TGTGCCAGCAGTGAGGACACCCCGCCCCAGCATTTT
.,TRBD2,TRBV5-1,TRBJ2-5,CASSSPGTSGEETQYF,TGCGCCAGCAGCTCCCCGGGGACTAGCGGGGAAGAGACCCAGTACTTC
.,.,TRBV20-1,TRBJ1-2,CSVSEYYGYTF,TGCAGTGTATCGGAGTACTATGGCTACACCTTC
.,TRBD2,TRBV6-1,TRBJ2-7,CASSGILAGEDEQYF,TGTGCCAGCAGTGGTATACTAGCGGGAGAAGACGAGCAGTACTTC
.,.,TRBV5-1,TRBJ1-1,CASSTGRAGDYGEAFF,TGCGCCAGCAGCACTGGGAGGGCAGGGGACTACGGTGAAGCTTTCTTT
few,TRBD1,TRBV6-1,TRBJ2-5,CASKMGQQETQYF,TGTGCCAGCAAAATGGGACAGCAAGAGACCCAGTACTTC
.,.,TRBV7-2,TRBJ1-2,CASTPLSYGYTF,TGTGCCAGCACCCCTTTGAGCTATGGCTACACCTTC
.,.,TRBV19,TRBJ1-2,CASSIDDRMDYYGYTF,TGTGCCAGTAGTATCGACGACAGGATGGATTACTATGGCTACACCTTC
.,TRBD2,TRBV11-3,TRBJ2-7,CASSPGLAGVGEQYF,TGTGCCAGCAGCCCTGGACTAGCGGGAGTTGGGGAGCAGTACTTC
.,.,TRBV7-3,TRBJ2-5,CASSLGLQETQYF,TGTGCCAGCAGCTTGGGACTGCAAGAGACCCAGTACTTC
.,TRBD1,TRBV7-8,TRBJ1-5,CASSLAGGINQPQHF,TGTGCCAGCAGCTTAGCAGGGGGCATCAATCAGCCCCAGCATTTT
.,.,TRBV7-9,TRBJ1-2,CASSLDSRAMDGYTF,TGTGCCAGCAGCTTAGATTCCAGGGCAATGGACGGCTACACCTTC